This T cell receptor (beta chain) is from a study of cytomegalovirus exposure and HLA in healthy donors. Findings of the study overall: A later analysis associated 16,000 or so TCR beta sequences with HLA alleles at a 0.05 false discovery rate. Follow-up analysis seemed to connect common viral pathogens with several of the most significant clusters identified. Later analysis revealed greater clonal expansion in HLA-associated TCR beta chains than in equally common others.

With respect to this clone: The antigen is unknown.

PCR involved 60 Vbeta and 13 Jbeta primers. Sequencing used immunoSEQ multiplex PCR; TCRdb keeps in-frame clones, though not all of them. The data contain approximately 160,000 clones, about 80% of them seen just once; the ten biggest clones take up more than 0.8%. The receptor was isolated from a woman between 35 and 50 years old in good health and CMV-seronegative. Sequencing was performed on PBMCs.

In nucleotides, the CDR3 is TGTGCCTGGAGATTTCCGGGTGGCACTGAAGCTTTCTTT. It is translated as CAWRFPGGTEAFF. The chain links TRBV30 to TRBJ1-1; unclear D gene. Germline V lookup: CDR1 GTSNPN, CDR2 SVGIG (reference sequence). Deletions cut 3 bases from V and 4 bases from J, with 12 bases between. The CDR3 extends over 13 amino acids.